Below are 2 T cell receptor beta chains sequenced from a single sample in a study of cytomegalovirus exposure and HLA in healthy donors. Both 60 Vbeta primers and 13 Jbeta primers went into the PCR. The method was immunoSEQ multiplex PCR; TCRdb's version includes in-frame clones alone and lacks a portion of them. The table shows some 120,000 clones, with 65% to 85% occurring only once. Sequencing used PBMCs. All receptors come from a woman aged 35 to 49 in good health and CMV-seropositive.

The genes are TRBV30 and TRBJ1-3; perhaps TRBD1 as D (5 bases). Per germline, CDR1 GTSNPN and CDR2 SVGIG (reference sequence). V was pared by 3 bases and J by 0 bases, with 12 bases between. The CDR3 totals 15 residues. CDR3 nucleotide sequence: TGTGCCTGGAGGGAAACAGGACCCTCTGGAAACACCATATATTTT. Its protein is CAWRETGPSGNTIYF. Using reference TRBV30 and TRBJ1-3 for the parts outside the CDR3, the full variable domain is SQTIHQWPATLVQPVGSPLSLECTVEGTSNPNLYWYRQAAGRGLQLLFYSVGIGQISSEVPQNLSASRPQDRQFILSSKKLLLSDSGFYLCAWRETGPSGNTIYFGEGSWLTVV.

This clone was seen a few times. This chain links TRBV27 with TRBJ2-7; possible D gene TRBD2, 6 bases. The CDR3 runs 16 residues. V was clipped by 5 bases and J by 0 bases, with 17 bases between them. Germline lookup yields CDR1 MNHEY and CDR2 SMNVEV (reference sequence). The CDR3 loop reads CASSPGAGLSSYEQYF. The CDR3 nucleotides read TGTGCCAGCAGTCCGGGAGCAGGCCTGAGCTCCTACGAGCAGTACTTC.